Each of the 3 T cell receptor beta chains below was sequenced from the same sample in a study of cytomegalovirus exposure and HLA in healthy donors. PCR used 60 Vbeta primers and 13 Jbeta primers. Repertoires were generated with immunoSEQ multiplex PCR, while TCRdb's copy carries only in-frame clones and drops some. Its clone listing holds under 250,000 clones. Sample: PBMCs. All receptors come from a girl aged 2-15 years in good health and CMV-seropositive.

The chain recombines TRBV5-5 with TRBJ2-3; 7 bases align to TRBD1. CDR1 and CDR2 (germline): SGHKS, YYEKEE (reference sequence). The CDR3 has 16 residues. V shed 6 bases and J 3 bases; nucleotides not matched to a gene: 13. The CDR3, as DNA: TGTGCCAGCATTCCGTATACGACAGGGAAAACAGATACGCAGTATTTT. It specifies CASIPYTTGKTDTQYF.

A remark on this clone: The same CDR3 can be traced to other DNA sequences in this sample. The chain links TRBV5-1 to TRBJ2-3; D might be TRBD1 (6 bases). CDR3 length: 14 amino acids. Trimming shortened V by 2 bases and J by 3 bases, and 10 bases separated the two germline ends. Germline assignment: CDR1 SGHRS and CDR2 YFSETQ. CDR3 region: CASSLQGVTDTQYF. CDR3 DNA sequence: TGCGCCAGCAGCTTACAGGGAGTTACAGATACGCAGTATTTT.

This chain's CDR3 is CASSWREGLNEQFF. The CDR3 region has the DNA TGTGCCAGCAGTTGGCGGGAGGGCCTCAATGAGCAGTTCTTC. This chain connects TRBV6-5 to TRBJ2-1, with 9 nucleotides matching TRBD2. CDR1 is MNHEY and CDR2 is SVGAGI in the germline V gene. This CDR3 comprises 14 residues. Trimming at V came to 4 bases and at J to 6 bases, leaving 4 bases not matched to a gene.